This entry lists 24 T cell receptor beta chains sequenced from one sample in a study of cytomegalovirus exposure and HLA in healthy donors. The PCR had 60 Vbeta and 13 Jbeta primers. This table comes from immunoSEQ multiplex PCR, and its TCRdb copy is limited to in-frame clones, with some not included. The listing records 150,000 to 200,000 clones. Material for sequencing was PBMCs. Every receptor here comes from a woman in her fifties or sixties in good health and CMV-seronegative.

The rearrangement joins TRBV7-2 to TRBJ2-7, with 8 bases that match TRBD1. V shed 3 bases and J 2 bases; nucleotides not matched to a gene: 6. The CDR3 covers 15 residues. Germline CDR1 reads SGHTA; CDR2 reads FQGNSA. The CDR3 sequence: CASSFAGTGAYEQYF. The CDR3 DNA sequence: TGTGCCAGCAGCTTTGCCGGGACAGGTGCCTACGAGCAGTACTTC.

The chain links TRBV18 to TRBJ1-2; tentative D call: TRBD1 (6 bases). CDR3 size: 16 residues. V was clipped by 3 bases and J by 2 bases, with 16 bases between them. Germline V gene sequence: CDR1 KGHSH, CDR2 LQKENI. This CDR3 reads CASSPLDRLSNYGYTF. The CDR3, as DNA: TGTGCCAGCTCACCTTTGGACAGACTATCCAACTATGGCTACACCTTC.

Details on this clone: Other DNA sequences from this sample encode an identical CDR3 as well. The rearrangement joins TRBV5-6 to TRBJ1-5; 7 bases are a match to TRBD1. V trimming: 2 bases; J trimming: 4 bases; junction bases outside the gene matches: 3. Germline CDR1 SGHDT, CDR2 YYEEEE. This CDR3 is 14 amino acids long. Here the CDR3 reads CASSLGTANQPQHF. In nucleotides, the CDR3 is TGTGCCAGCAGCTTAGGGACAGCTAATCAGCCCCAGCATTTT.

As to this clone: The junction departs from the called germline gene at one end, perhaps through a read error. J is TRBJ1-3 and V is TRBV6-5; 7 bases agree with TRBD1. This CDR3 comprises 15 residues. Germline CDR1 reads MNHEY; CDR2 reads SVGAGI. For the CDR3, the DNA is TGTGCCAGCAGCTTAAACAGGGGATCTGGAAGCACCATATATTTT. Translating it yields CASSLNRGSGSTIYF.

The genes are TRBV4-3 and TRBJ2-3; D unresolved. Germline V gene data show CDR1 as LGHNA and CDR2 as YSLEER. The CDR3 loop spans 16 amino acids. Trimming pared 1 base from V and 1 base from J, leaving 12 bases between. The CDR3 here is CASSQGAQPGTDTQYF. CDR3 DNA: TGCGCCAGCAGCCAAGGGGCACAGCCTGGCACAGATACGCAGTATTTT.

V gene TRBV25-1 combines with J gene TRBJ1-4; D remains ambiguous. The V gene lost 5 bases and the J gene lost 7 bases, with 17 bases spanning the gap. This CDR3 contains 15 residues. Per germline, CDR1 MGHDK and CDR2 SYGVNS. Here the CDR3 reads CASSMTTPSAEKLFF. The CDR3 coding sequence is TGTGCCAGCAGTATGACGACTCCCTCGGCTGAAAAACTGTTTTTT. Supplemented by reference TRBV25-1 and TRBJ1-4, the full variable domain reads EADIYQTPRYLVIGTGKKITLECSQTMGHDKMYWYQQDPGMELHLIHYSYGVNSTEKGDLSSESTVSRIRTEHFPLTLESARPSHTSQYLCASSMTTPSAEKLFFGSGTQLSVL.

The CDR3 sequence is CASRLRGLTDTQYF. In nucleotides, the CDR3 is TGTGCCAGCAGACTCAGGGGGCTAACAGATACGCAGTATTTT. The chain recombines TRBV7-2 with TRBJ2-3, with 8 bases matching TRBD1. CDR1 is SGHTA and CDR2 is FQGNSA in the germline V gene. The CDR3 has 14 amino acids. The junction had 5 bases not matched to a gene; V was cut back by 6 bases and J by 3 bases.

The V gene is TRBV28, the J gene TRBJ1-2; perhaps TRBD1 as D (6 bases). Germline V gene sequence: CDR1 MDHEN, CDR2 SYDVKM. With 3 bases removed from V and 4 bases from J, the gap between germline ends came to 15 bases. The CDR3 runs to 15 residues. This CDR3 reads CASSFPGQPGYGYTF. As DNA, the CDR3 is TGTGCCAGCAGTTTCCCCGGACAGCCGGGCTATGGCTACACCTTC.

The rearrangement links TRBV7-2 to TRBJ1-2; 7 positions agree with TRBD1. Germline CDR1 reads SGHTA; CDR2 reads FQGNSA. The V segment lost 4 bases and the J segment 1 base; nucleotides outside the gene matches: 3. The CDR3 runs to 14 residues. In nucleotides, the CDR3 is TGTGCCAGCAGCTCGGGACAGATTAACTATGGCTACACCTTC. This codes for CASSSGQINYGYTF. The whole variable domain, filled in from reference TRBV7-2 and TRBJ1-2, reads GAGVSQSPSNKVTEKGKDVELRCDPISGHTALYWYRQSLGQGLEFLIYFQGNSAPDKSGLPSDRFSAERTGGSVSTLTIQRTQQEDSAVYLCASSSGQINYGYTFGSGTRLTVV.

The chain carries TRBV9 and TRBJ2-1; 8 nucleotides align to TRBD2. This CDR3 contains 18 residues. Trimming removed 3 bases from V and 3 bases from J; junction bases left unmatched: 14. CDR1 is SGDLS, CDR2 YYNGEE, per germline. The CDR3 region is CASSALTWREEDYNEQFF. CDR3 DNA: TGTGCCAGCAGCGCCCTAACTTGGCGGGAGGAGGACTACAATGAGCAGTTCTTC.

This chain uses TRBV5-1 with TRBJ2-2, with 13 bases aligning to TRBD2. CDR1 and CDR2 from the germline V gene are SGHRS and YFSETQ. With 7 bases clipped from V and 2 bases from J, the junction kept 5 bases outside the gene matches. CDR3 length: 16 residues. CDR3 sequence (DNA): TGCGCCAGCCAGGGACTAGCGGGGAGTAACACCGGGGAGCTGTTTTTT. It is translated as CASQGLAGSNTGELFF.

The chain joins TRBV7-9 to TRBJ2-2, with TRBD1 as a possible D gene (6 bases). CDR1 and CDR2 from the germline V gene are SEHNR and FQNEAQ (reference sequence). The CDR3 extends over 15 amino acids. V was shortened by 5 bases and J by 7 bases, with 17 bases between the two germline ends. CDR3 amino acids: CASSERDTVDGELFF. The CDR3 DNA is TGTGCCAGCAGCGAAAGGGACACCGTGGACGGGGAGCTGTTTTTT. Using reference TRBV7-9 and TRBJ2-2 for the parts outside the CDR3, the full variable domain is DTGVSQNPRHKITKRGQNVTFRCDPISEHNRLYWYRQTLGQGPEFLTYFQNEAQLEKSRLLSDRFSAERPKGSFSTLEIQRTEQGDSAMYLCASSERDTVDGELFFGEGSRLTVL.

The V call is TRBV7-8, the J call TRBJ2-7; D possibly corresponds to TRBD1 (5 bases). The CDR3 loop spans 15 amino acids. Germline loops: CDR1 SGHVS, CDR2 FQNEAQ. V was cut by 6 bases and J by 4 bases, with 19 bases left in between. Written as DNA, the CDR3 is TGTGCCAGCAGAGTCCAACAGGAACCGTTATACGAGCAGTACTTC. Amino acids: CASRVQQEPLYEQYF. Variable domain in full (rest from reference TRBV7-8 and TRBJ2-7): GAGVSQSPRYKVAKRGQDVALRCDPISGHVSLFWYQQALGQGPEFLTYFQNEAQLDKSGLPSDRFFAERPEGSVSTLKIQRTQQEDSAVYLCASRVQQEPLYEQYFGPGTRLTVT.

The chain uses TRBV18 and TRBJ1-1, with TRBD1 matching 7 bases. CDR3 length equals 14 residues. V gave up 5 bases and J gave up 4 bases; unmatched junction bases: 7. Germline CDR1 reads KGHSH; CDR2 reads LQKENI. CDR3 residues: CASSTRDSGTEAFF. The CDR3 DNA is TGTGCCAGCTCAACACGGGACAGCGGCACTGAAGCTTTCTTT.

The CDR3 here is CASSLGTGLYTGELFF. As DNA, the CDR3 is TGTGCCAGCAGCTTAGGGACAGGGCTATACACCGGGGAGCTGTTTTTT. The V gene is TRBV7-9, the J gene TRBJ2-2, with 8 bases matching TRBD1. The CDR3 length is 16 residues. Germline CDR1 reads SEHNR; CDR2 reads FQNEAQ (reference sequence). J lost 3 bases, V lost 1 base, and 4 bases had no gene match.

J is TRBJ2-7 and V is TRBV7-8; TRBD2 might be the D (5 bases). The V end was cut by 1 base, the J end by 0 bases, with 10 bases between. The CDR3 is 15 amino acids. The germline CDR1 and CDR2 sequences are SGHVS and FQNEAQ. The CDR3 coding sequence is TGTGCCAGCAGCTTAGGGGCGGGCATCTCCTACGAGCAGTACTTC. Its protein product is CASSLGAGISYEQYF.

This sequence joins TRBV19 and TRBJ2-2; possible D gene TRBD2, 6 bases. Trimming cost V 7 bases and J 9 bases, with 21 bases left between them. Germline V gene lookup returns CDR1 LNHDA and CDR2 SQIVND (reference sequence). The CDR3 runs to 15 residues. This CDR3 is CASNSPGTVGRELFF. The DNA of the CDR3 is TGTGCCAGTAACTCCCCCGGGACTGTGGGCCGGGAGCTGTTTTTT.

V usage is TRBV6-1 and J usage is TRBJ1-5; 8 bases map to TRBD1. Germline trimming cut 3 bases from V and 4 bases from J; bases unmatched to any gene: 8. The CDR3 consists of 16 residues. CDR1 and CDR2 (germline): MNHNS, SASEGT. The CDR3 DNA sequence: TGTGCCAGCAGTGAGGGGAAGACAGGGGTTAATCAGCCCCAGCATTTT. This translates into CASSEGKTGVNQPQHF.

This chain joins TRBV7-9 and TRBJ1-2; TRBD1 agrees at 7 bases. The V and J ends lost 7 bases and 3 bases, in that order; junction bases with no gene match: 17. The germline gives CDR1 SEHNR, CDR2 FQNEAQ (reference sequence). CDR3 length: 17 amino acids. CDR3 amino acids: CASILTGTGAAYYGYTF. CDR3 nucleotide sequence: TGTGCCAGCATCCTGACCGGTACAGGGGCCGCATACTATGGCTACACCTTC.

The J gene is TRBJ2-5, the V gene TRBV7-2; perhaps TRBD1 as D (5 bases). The CDR3 runs 12 residues. V lost 4 bases and J lost 4, with 7 bases in between. Per the germline V gene, CDR1 is SGHTA and CDR2 is FQGNSA. The CDR3 DNA reads TGTGCCAGCAGCTCTAGGGGAGAGACCCAGTACTTC. It codes for CASSSRGETQYF.

The chain carries TRBV7-2 and TRBJ1-1, with D tentatively TRBD1 (5 bases). The CDR3 has 15 residues. Per the germline V gene, CDR1 is SGHTA and CDR2 is FQGNSA. V lost 0 bases to trimming and J lost 1 base, with 9 bases between them. CDR3 loop: CASSLAGQANTEAFF. CDR3 coding DNA: TGTGCCAGCAGCTTAGCGGGGCAGGCGAACACTGAAGCTTTCTTT. Full variable domain (remainder filled in from reference TRBV7-2 and TRBJ1-1): GAGVSQSPSNKVTEKGKDVELRCDPISGHTALYWYRQSLGQGLEFLIYFQGNSAPDKSGLPSDRFSAERTGGSVSTLTIQRTQQEDSAVYLCASSLAGQANTEAFFGQGTRLTVV.

This chain uses TRBV7-9 with TRBJ2-3; the match to TRBD2 covers 11 bases. CDR1 is SEHNR, CDR2 FQNEAQ, per germline (reference sequence). The V segment lost 3 bases and the J segment 6 bases; nucleotides outside the gene matches: 8. The CDR3 is 16 residues long. CDR3 DNA sequence: TGTGCCAGCAGCTTTTTGCTAGCGGGAGGTTCGGATACGCAGTATTTT. Encoded protein: CASSFLLAGGSDTQYF.

The chain has TRBV27 and TRBJ2-1; tentative D call: TRBD1 (6 bases). The CDR3 covers 13 residues. Trimming removed 6 bases from V and 5 bases from J, with 11 bases in between. Germline CDR1 and CDR2: MNHEY and SMNVEV (reference sequence). Here the CDR3 DNA reads TGTGCCAGCAGCGGACAGAACGACAATGAGCAGTTCTTC. Protein sequence: CASSGQNDNEQFF.

The gene calls are TRBV25-1 and TRBJ2-1, with 7 bases fitting TRBD1. CDR1 and CDR2 from the germline V gene are MGHDK and SYGVNS. The CDR3 runs to 16 residues. The J segment lost 4 bases and the V segment lost 10 bases, leaving 16 bases of the junction unmatched. The CDR3 DNA reads TGTGCCACCACATCCGACAGGGAATTTCGGTACAATGAGCAGTTCTTC. This encodes CATTSDREFRYNEQFF.